These 25 T cell receptor beta chains were sequenced from one sample in a study of blood T cell repertoires in COVID-19. Using immunoSEQ multiplex PCR, the repertoire was profiled, and TCRdb retains in-frame clones only, with some absent. In the table there are approximately 180,000 clones, around 82% of which are singletons. Sequencing was done on a sample of PBMCs or T cells enriched from blood (not recorded which). These receptors originate from a woman in her forties or fifties with acute COVID-19.

There are many counts of this clone. The rearrangement joins TRBV5-4 to TRBJ2-2; D remains ambiguous. The CDR3 runs to 15 residues. Germline loops: CDR1 SGHNT, CDR2 YYREEE (reference sequence). Trimming stripped 2 bases from V and 0 bases from J, with 8 bases between. CDR3 nucleotide sequence: TGTGCCAGCAGCTTTGGGCCTTCGAACACCGGGGAGCTGTTTTTT. Its protein product is CASSFGPSNTGELFF.

This clone was picked up a small number of times. This rearrangement joins TRBV6-6 to TRBJ1-5; D gene unclear. This CDR3 has 12 residues. V was pared by 3 bases and J by 7 bases, with 7 bases between. Germline CDR1 MNHNY, CDR2 SVGAGI (reference sequence). The CDR3 reads CASSYPSQPQHF. For the CDR3, the DNA is TGTGCCAGCAGTTATCCATCCCAGCCCCAGCATTTT.

The CDR3 reads CASSPLSQGIDGELFF. For the CDR3, the DNA is TGTGCCAGCTCACCATTATCCCAGGGAATCGACGGGGAGCTGTTTTTT. The V call is TRBV18, the J call TRBJ2-2; D is possibly TRBD1 (5 bases). The CDR3 totals 16 residues. Trimming took 2 bases from V and 7 from J, leaving 17 bases between them. Germline lookup yields CDR1 KGHSH and CDR2 LQKENI.

The sample holds a few counts of this clone. The chain couples TRBV2 to TRBJ1-6; D is uncertain. Trimming took off 4 bases at V and 6 bases at J, with 13 bases between the two ends. CDR1 and CDR2 (germline): SNHLY, FYNNEI. The CDR3 has 15 residues. The CDR3 reads CASSAQRQSNSPLHF. CDR3 sequence (DNA): TGTGCCAGCAGTGCCCAGAGGCAGAGTAATTCACCCCTCCACTTT.

The V gene is TRBV10-3, the J gene TRBJ2-7; a possible D gene is TRBD1 (5 bases). Between the trimmed V and J ends, which lost 2 bases and 6 bases, there was a span of 11 bases. This CDR3 is 13 amino acids long. Germline V gene lookup returns CDR1 ENHRY and CDR2 SYGVKD. The CDR3 here is CAISERSRGEQYV. CDR3 sequence (DNA): TGTGCCATCAGTGAGAGAAGTAGGGGCGAGCAGTACGTC.

The V call is TRBV14, the J call TRBJ2-5, with D hard to call. V was trimmed by 5 bases and J by 5 bases, leaving 12 bases between them. The CDR3 loop spans 13 amino acids. The V gene's germline CDR1 is SGHDN and CDR2 FVKESK. The CDR3 is CASSNVGAETQYF. The DNA for the CDR3 is TGTGCCAGCAGCAACGTAGGAGCGGAGACCCAGTACTTC. Using reference TRBV14 and TRBJ2-5 for the parts outside the CDR3, the full variable domain is EAGVTQFPSHSVIEKGQTVTLRCDPISGHDNLYWYRRVMGKEIKFLLHFVKESKQDESGMPNNRFLAERTGGTYSTLKVQPAELEDSGVYFCASSNVGAETQYFGPGTRLLVL.

Concerning this clone: Other DNA variants within this sample encode the same CDR3. This sequence joins TRBV5-8 and TRBJ2-7; the D gene is possibly TRBD1 (5 bases). This CDR3 has 15 residues. Germline V gene sequence: CDR1 SGHTS, CDR2 YDEGEE. The CDR3 DNA sequence: TGTGCCAGTAGCTTGGGCAGGGCGGATCTCTACGAGCAGTACGTC. Protein product: CASSLGRADLYEQYV.

Ten or more counts support this clone. The rearrangement links TRBV6-2 or TRBV6-3 to TRBJ2-5; 7 positions match TRBD2. The CDR3 loop spans 14 amino acids. Germline values: CDR1 MNHEY, CDR2 SVGEGT. V was pared by 6 bases and J by 5 bases, with 9 bases of the junction left unmatched. CDR3 amino acids: CASSPGLEVETQYF. Written as DNA, the CDR3 is TGTGCCAGCAGCCCCGGACTAGAAGTCGAGACCCAGTACTTC.

This clone was detected many times. The genes are TRBV7-8 and TRBJ1-1; D not certain. This CDR3 is 15 amino acids long. The germline CDR1 and CDR2 sequences are SGHVS and FQNEAQ. Trimming pared 3 bases from V and 3 bases from J, leaving 14 bases between. The CDR3: CASSFLEGSYTEAFF. Written as DNA, the CDR3 is TGTGCCAGCAGCTTCCTCGAGGGTAGTTACACTGAAGCTTTCTTT.

The chain recombines TRBV3-1 (or the pseudogene TRBV3-2) with TRBJ1-4, with 8 nucleotides matching TRBD1. Germline trimming cut 4 bases from V and 0 bases from J; bases unmatched to any gene: 1. Germline assignment: CDR1 LGHDT and CDR2 YNNKEL (reference sequence). This CDR3 is built from 15 residues. CDR3 sequence: CASSPGQATNEKLFF. Here the CDR3 DNA reads TGTGCCAGCAGCCCGGGACAGGCAACTAATGAAAAACTGTTTTTT.

This rearrangement joins TRBV5-1 to TRBJ1-5; 7 bases match TRBD1. With 5 bases clipped from V and 4 bases from J, the junction kept 9 bases outside the gene matches. Germline V gene data show CDR1 as SGHRS and CDR2 as YFSETQ. CDR3 length equals 15 residues. CDR3 in DNA: TGCGCCAGCAGACCCGGGACAGCCGAAAATCAGCCCCAGCATTTT. This encodes CASRPGTAENQPQHF.

The V and J genes are TRBV3-1 (or the pseudogene TRBV3-2) and TRBJ2-6, with TRBD1 as a possible D gene (6 bases). CDR1 is LGHDT, CDR2 YNNKEL, per germline (reference sequence). Trimming left V 7 bases short and J 0 bases short, with 19 bases between. The CDR3 is 18 residues long. The DNA of the CDR3 is TGTGCCAGCACCAGACGGTGGGACATTTACTCTGGGGCCAACGTCCTGACTTTC. As protein: CASTRRWDIYSGANVLTF.

This clone was observed a few times. The chain couples TRBV7-2 to TRBJ1-4; a possible D gene is TRBD1 (5 bases). V dropped 1 base and J dropped 8 bases, with 11 bases sitting between them. The germline V gene encodes CDR1 SGHTA and CDR2 FQGNSA. This CDR3 has 14 amino acids. The CDR3 region has the DNA TGTGCCAGCAGCTTAGGTCCAGGGTTAGAAAAACTGTTTTTT. Translating it yields CASSLGPGLEKLFF.

The CDR3 nucleotides read TGTGCCAGCAGCTTAGCGAACACAGGGGTGTATAATCAGCCCCAGCATTTT. This codes for CASSLANTGVYNQPQHF. The V gene is TRBV7-2, the J gene TRBJ1-5; 7 bases line up with TRBD1. The germline CDR1 and CDR2 sequences are SGHTA and FQGNSA. The trim removed 0 bases at V and 4 bases at J, leaving 9 bases unmatched. This CDR3 is built from 17 residues.

V gene TRBV24-1 combines with J gene TRBJ2-1; 8 bases align to TRBD1. CDR1 is KGHDR, CDR2 SFDVKD, per germline. The V segment lost 6 bases and the J segment 10 bases; nucleotides outside the gene matches: 13. This CDR3 comprises 15 residues. The CDR3 region has the DNA TGTGCCACCAGTAACCGGGACAGGATATTCGGCGAGCAGTTCTTC. It encodes CATSNRDRIFGEQFF.

This chain uses TRBV18 with TRBJ1-2; possible D gene TRBD1, 5 bases. The germline V gene has CDR1 KGHSH and CDR2 LQKENI. The V end was cut by 2 bases, the J end by 1 base, with 8 bases between. The CDR3 loop spans 14 amino acids. The CDR3: CASSPRRGNYGYTF. In DNA form, the CDR3 reads TGTGCCAGCTCACCAAGAAGGGGTAACTATGGCTACACCTTC.

The CDR3 region is CATAGAGNTEAFF. The CDR3 DNA follows: TGTGCCACCGCTGGGGCAGGGAACACTGAAGCTTTCTTT. The chain combines TRBV11-2 with TRBJ1-1, with a weak D call TRBD1 (5 bases). The CDR3 covers 13 residues. Per germline, CDR1 SGHAT and CDR2 FQNNGV. Trimming cost V 10 bases and J 1 base, with 13 bases left between them.

This chain joins TRBV27 and TRBJ1-1; 7 bases match TRBD1. V shed 0 bases, J shed 11 bases, and the junction held 9 bases outside the gene matches. The CDR3 spans 14 residues. Looked up from germline, CDR1 is MNHEY and CDR2 is SMNVEV (reference sequence). The CDR3 spells CASSLSGLTGKAFF. CDR3 nucleotide sequence: TGTGCCAGCAGTTTATCGGGTTTGACAGGGAAGGCTTTCTTT.

This clone was detected only a few times. The V and J genes are TRBV3-1 (or the pseudogene TRBV3-2) and TRBJ1-1; possible D gene TRBD1, 5 bases. Trimming cost V 6 bases and J 8 bases, with 10 bases left between them. The germline V gene has CDR1 LGHDT and CDR2 YNNKEL (reference sequence). This CDR3 spans 11 amino acids. The CDR3 protein is CASRGGGEAFF. The CDR3 DNA follows: TGTGCCAGCAGGGGGGGAGGGGAAGCTTTCTTT.

The CDR3: CASSRRRDRGPYNEQFF. The CDR3 region has the DNA TGTGCCAGCTCACGACGCCGGGACAGGGGCCCCTACAATGAGCAGTTCTTC. The genes are TRBV18 and TRBJ2-1, with 10 bases identical to TRBD1. From germline, CDR1 is KGHSH and CDR2 LQKENI. V gave up 4 bases and J gave up 2 bases; unmatched junction bases: 8. This CDR3 comprises 17 residues.

V and J are TRBV3-1 (or the pseudogene TRBV3-2) and TRBJ2-3; D is unresolved. V shed 7 bases and J shed 1 base, with 9 bases lying between them. Germline values: CDR1 LGHDT, CDR2 YNNKEL (reference sequence). This CDR3 has 13 amino acids. Here the CDR3 DNA reads TGTGCCAGCACCCTCCTCGGCACAGATACGCAGTATTTT. This translates into CASTLLGTDTQYF.

This clone was recorded a few times. The chain carries TRBV13 and TRBJ2-1; TRBD2 matches at 7 bases. From germline, CDR1 is PRHDT and CDR2 FYEKMQ (reference sequence). V lost 2 bases to trimming and J lost 5 bases; unmatched junction nucleotides: 3. This CDR3 comprises 14 residues. The CDR3 nucleotides read TGTGCCAGCAGCTTACGGGGGGTTGACAATGAGCAGTTCTTC. The encoded protein is CASSLRGVDNEQFF.

This clone was recorded only once. V is TRBV2 and J is TRBJ2-1; no reliable D call. CDR1 is SNHLY, CDR2 FYNNEI, per germline. This CDR3 is built from 10 residues. V lost 4 bases and J 9 bases, leaving 4 bases between the germline ends. The CDR3 sequence is CASSVSEQFF. The CDR3 nucleotides read TGTGCCAGCAGTGTGAGTGAGCAGTTCTTC.

The chain has TRBV5-4 and TRBJ1-1; D may be TRBD1 (6 bases). The length of the CDR3 is 15 residues. The V end lost 3 bases, the J end lost 6 bases, and 18 bases lay between the germline ends. Germline V gene data show CDR1 as SGHNT and CDR2 as YYREEE (reference sequence). The CDR3 nucleotides are TGTGCCAGCAGCTCAGCAGACAGGCCACGAGCTGAAGCTTTCTTT. Protein: CASSSADRPRAEAFF.

CDR3 DNA: TGTGCCAGCAAAGGGGACAGGGCTAATTCACCCCTCCACTTT. Amino acid sequence: CASKGDRANSPLHF. V and J are TRBV6-5 and TRBJ1-6; 9 nucleotides align to TRBD1. This CDR3 is 14 amino acids long. Germline assignment: CDR1 MNHEY and CDR2 SVGAGI. V shed 7 bases and J 6 bases; nucleotides not matched to a gene: 4.